The TCR beta chain described here comes from a study of T cells in Graves' hyperthyroidism and ophthalmopathy. Study-wide findings and caveats: Blood also contained most expanded thyroid clonotypes above 0.001.

The CDR3 runs to 14 residues. Trimming stripped 3 bases from V and 8 bases from J, with 16 bases between. Looked up from germline, CDR1 is LGHNA and CDR2 is YNFKEQ. This clonotype has only a few counts. The antigen is undetermined. TCR beta CDR3 regions were amplified from RNA transcripts. The primer set for the first-round RT-PCR of the TCR CDR3 was HTBI. One entry per CDR3 protein, called by TCRdb with MiXCR from the multiplex PCR reads. The sample shows approximately 210,000 distinct CDR3 sequences, roughly 18% of them seen only once. Uncontrolled infection, other autoimmune disease, pregnancy or lactation barred patients from enrollment.

The sequenced material came from blood. The receptor was derived from a man aged 45 to 65 with Graves' hyperthyroidism. The chain joins TRBV4-2 to TRBJ1-2; D remains ambiguous. The CDR3 DNA reads as TGTGCCAGCAGCCAGGTACCCCAGACGGGCGGCTACACCTTC. Protein sequence: CASSQVPQTGGYTF.